These 7 T cell receptor beta chains were all obtained from the same sample, sequenced in a study of spatial heterogeneity in lung cancer. Stated time point: sample taken at primary tumor resection. Tumor, nontumor lung or frozen PBMC supplied whole RNA that was sequenced unsorted. TCRdb called the 5' RACE reads again in MiXCR, with one record for every CDR3 protein. The sample lists tens of thousands of distinct CDR3 sequences, roughly 8.4% occurring once. This specimen consisted of PBMCs, obtained at surgery. The receptors come from a female donor with early-stage non-small cell lung cancer.

Concerning this clonotype itself: A much larger clone lies one base from this, so it may be a read error. The chain uses TRBV28 and TRBJ2-1, with D perhaps TRBD2 (5 bases). Trimming removed 5 bases at V and 5 bases at J, with 16 bases between. Germline CDR1 reads MDHEN; CDR2 reads SYDVKM. CDR3 length equals 15 residues. This chain's CDR3 is CASSPLVGLHNEQFF. The CDR3 DNA is TGTGCCAGCAGTCCACTAGTGGGCCTCCACAATGAGCAGTTCTTC.

The CDR3 DNA follows: TGTGCCAGCCAGGACAGACTCTACAATGAGCAGTTCTTC. This translates into CASQDRLYNEQFF. The chain links TRBV7-2 to TRBJ2-1; TRBD1 might be the D (6 bases). The germline CDR1 and CDR2 sequences are SGHTA and FQGNSA. The CDR3 runs 13 residues. Trimming removed 8 bases from V and 3 bases from J, with 11 bases in between.

This clonotype has at least ten counts. V is TRBV7-9 and J is TRBJ2-7, with a possible D match to TRBD1 (5 bases). Germline values: CDR1 SEHNR, CDR2 FQNEAQ (reference sequence). V lost 3 bases and J lost 5, with 14 bases in between. The CDR3 is 14 amino acids. CDR3: CASSFPGRTNEQYF. CDR3 DNA: TGTGCCAGCAGCTTTCCAGGGCGAACCAACGAGCAGTACTTC.

There are a few counts of this clonotype. The chain is built from TRBV7-2 and TRBJ2-3; maybe TRBD2 (7 bases). V dropped 5 bases and J dropped 2 bases, with 17 bases sitting between them. This CDR3 comprises 16 residues. Per the germline V gene, CDR1 is SGHTA and CDR2 is FQGNSA. The CDR3 loop is CASSLRGGAPTDTQYF. The DNA for the CDR3 is TGTGCCAGCAGCCTTAGAGGGGGGGCCCCCACAGATACGCAGTATTTT.

This clonotype counts as medium-sized (0.01 to 0.1%). V and J are TRBV1 and TRBJ2-7; TRBD2 reflects the table's D call only, with no check against the DNA. TRBV1 is shown as a pseudogene. This CDR3 region has 17 residues. This chain's CDR3 is CTSSQDCSSLANYEQYF. As DNA, the CDR3 is TGCACCAGCAGCCAAGATTGTTCGTCGCTAGCGAATTACGAGCAGTACTTC.

The chain couples TRBV10-3 to TRBJ1-4; 7 bases map to TRBD1. Germline V gene sequence: CDR1 ENHRY, CDR2 SYGVKD. V was pared by 3 bases and J by 2 bases, with 6 bases of the junction left unmatched. There are 16 residues in the CDR3. This CDR3 reads CAISDREQGTNEKLFF. CDR3 nucleotide sequence: TGTGCCATCAGTGACCGAGAACAGGGGACTAATGAAAAACTGTTTTTT.

Sample share makes this clonotype medium-sized. J is TRBJ1-2 and V is TRBV7-8; 7 bases map to TRBD1. Germline V lookup: CDR1 SGHVS, CDR2 FQNEAQ. This CDR3 is built from 14 residues. Germline trimming cut 4 bases from V and 4 bases from J; bases unmatched to any gene: 6. In nucleotides, the CDR3 is TGTGCCAGCAGCTCAGTACGGACAGGCTATGGCTACACCTTC. Amino acids: CASSSVRTGYGYTF.